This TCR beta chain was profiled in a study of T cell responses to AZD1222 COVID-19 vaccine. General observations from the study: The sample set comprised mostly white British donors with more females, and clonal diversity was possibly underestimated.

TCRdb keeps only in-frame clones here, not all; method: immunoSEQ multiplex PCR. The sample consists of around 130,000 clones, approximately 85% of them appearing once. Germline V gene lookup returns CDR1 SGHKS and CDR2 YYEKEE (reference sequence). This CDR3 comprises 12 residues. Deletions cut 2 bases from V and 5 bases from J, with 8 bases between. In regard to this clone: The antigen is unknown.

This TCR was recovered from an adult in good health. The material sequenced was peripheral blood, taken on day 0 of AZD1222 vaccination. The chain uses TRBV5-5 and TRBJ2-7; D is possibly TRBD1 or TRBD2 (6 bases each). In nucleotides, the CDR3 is TGTGCCAGCAGCTTAGGGGGGCACGAGCAGTACTTC. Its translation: CASSLGGHEQYF. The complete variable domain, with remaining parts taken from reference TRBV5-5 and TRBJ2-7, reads DAGVTQSPTHLIKTRGQQVTLRCSPISGHKSVSWYQQVLGQGPQFIFQYYEKEERGRGNFPDRFSARQFPNYSSELNVNALLLGDSALYLCASSLGGHEQYFGPGTRLTVT.